The sequence of this TCR beta chain was determined in a study of regulatory T cells in long-lasting Graves disease. In the study overall: Graves' patients, diagnosed recently, had received antithyroid drugs under 3 months.

According to the study, TCR beta libraries were built with iRepertoire HTBI primers and CDR3-region Arm-PCR. One entry per CDR3 protein, called by TCRdb with MiXCR from the multiplex PCR reads. The sample lists approximately 350,000 distinct CDR3 sequences; 16% were seen once. Time point reported: newly diagnosed GD, antithyroid drugs for less than 3 months. Isolated PBMC RNA provided the starting material for the TCR library. The CDR3 consists of 16 residues. The V gene's germline CDR1 is MNHEY and CDR2 SVGEGT. The same sample was also used in a study of T cells in Graves' hyperthyroidism and ophthalmopathy. That investigation notes: Carried out on the TCR CDR3, a first-round RT-PCR used the HTBI primer set. A model of 13 V-J pairs discriminated ophthalmopathy from stable hyperthyroidism.

This TCR derives from a middle-aged man with Graves disease. The source was peripheral blood mononuclear cells (PBMCs), collected at new diagnosis, from a patient treated with antithyroid drugs. This rearrangement joins TRBV6-2 or TRBV6-3 to TRBJ2-5, with TRBD2 matching 9 bases. With the DNA end fitting TRBJ2-1 better, the J assignment may be wrong. The CDR3 region is CASSYTGRGGSNEQFF. DNA of the CDR3: TGTGCCAGCAGTTATACAGGGCGGGGGGGGTCCAATGAGCAGTTCTTC.